A single T cell receptor beta chain is shown here with its context. The antigen remains undetermined. The CDR3 extends over 13 amino acids. Germline V gene lookup returns CDR1 MDHEN and CDR2 SYDVKM. Trimming left V 3 bases short and J 0 bases short, with 3 bases between. Roughly 0.45 to 1 ug RNA was reverse transcribed with random hexamers. It was immunoSEQ multiplex PCR that amplified TCR beta CDR3 across 54 Vbeta and 13 Jbeta. TCRdb itself ran the immunoSEQ multiplex PCR reads through MiXCR, one entry per CDR3 protein. The table has 150,000 or so distinct CDR3 sequences, 92% seen once. This sample stems from a study of CD8 T cells in Susac syndrome. TCR beta from blood CD8+ and CD4+ T cells was sequenced. Negative magnetic isolation gave CD8+ and CD4+ cells; FACS enriched CD8+ TEMRA. Study-wide results and caveats: That the number of individuals in its TCR sequencing and HLA analysis was relatively small was acknowledged by the study.

The sequence came from a human donor in good health. The chain combines TRBV28 with TRBJ1-5, with D hard to call. The specimen was CD4+ T cells from PBMCs. The CDR3 protein is CASSLVSNQPQHF. The CDR3, as DNA: TGTGCCAGCAGTTTGGTTAGCAATCAGCCCCAGCATTTT.